This TCR beta chain was obtained from a study of blood T cells in healthy people across ages. Total RNA extracted from each sample amounted to at least 5 micrograms. Trimming took 5 bases from V and 5 from J, leaving 13 bases between them. The CDR3 has 13 residues. Germline V lookup: CDR1 SGHRS, CDR2 YFSETQ. For the second PCR, which ran for roughly 7 to 11 cycles, a sample-barcoded 5' primer and a J-beta primer mix were used. One entry per CDR3 protein results from TCRdb running MiXCR on the 5' RACE reads. This sample has roughly 1,000,000 distinct CDR3 sequences, with roughly a quarter found just once. A few counts support this clonotype. The same specimen was also included in a second study, on T cells of mothers and their children. Turning to that study: Per mother, over 8 million TCR beta CDR3 reads were obtained; per child, approximately 3 million.

The source is a girl aged 2 to 9 in good health. Source material: blood. This chain connects TRBV5-1 to TRBJ1-1, with D perhaps matching TRBD1 (5 bases). Here the CDR3 reads CASRHGGGTEAFF. The CDR3 nucleotides are TGCGCCAGCAGACACGGGGGAGGTACTGAAGCTTTCTTT.